Presented here are 23 T cell receptor beta chains from one specimen sequenced in a study of blood T cells in healthy people across ages. A second PCR, run for roughly 7 to 12 cycles, used a sample-barcoded 5' primer plus a J-beta primer mix. TCRdb re-called the 5' RACE reads with MiXCR, one entry per CDR3 protein. The repertoire holds over 1,500,000 distinct CDR3 sequences, with around half as singletons. The specimen sequenced was blood. The source of these receptors is a woman in her thirties or forties in good health.

The chain combines TRBV11-2 with TRBJ2-5; no firm D call. The CDR3 has 13 residues. Germline V lookup: CDR1 SGHAT, CDR2 FQNNGV. V was pared by 8 bases and J by 11 bases, with 21 bases between. CDR3 in amino acids: CASRPTGLNEQYF. CDR3 bases: TGTGCCAGCCGACCGACGGGTCTCAATGAGCAGTACTTC.

This clonotype was detected only a few times. The chain employs TRBV9 and TRBJ2-1; D is possibly TRBD2 (6 bases). V was trimmed by 0 bases and J by 2 bases, leaving 18 bases between them. CDR3 length: 18 residues. The germline gives CDR1 SGDLS, CDR2 YYNGEE. This CDR3 is CASSVGGGASLAYNEQFF. CDR3 sequence (DNA): TGTGCCAGCAGCGTAGGCGGCGGGGCTAGCCTAGCCTACAATGAGCAGTTCTTC. Full variable domain (remainder filled in from reference TRBV9 and TRBJ2-1): DSGVTQTPKHLITATGQRVTLRCSPRSGDLSVYWYQQSLDQGLQFLIQYYNGEERAKGNILERFSAQQFPDLHSELNLSSLELGDSALYFCASSVGGGASLAYNEQFFGPGTRLTVL.

This clonotype was detected a few times. This chain joins TRBV7-9 and TRBJ1-1; no definite D call. The germline V gene encodes CDR1 SEHNR and CDR2 FQNEAQ (reference sequence). The germline V and J ends were trimmed by 5 bases and 3 bases, with 10 bases remaining between them. This CDR3 has 13 residues. CDR3 in DNA: TGTGCCAGCAGCCCTACGAGGGACACTGAAGCTTTCTTT. Amino acid sequence: CASSPTRDTEAFF.

Only a few counts were recorded for this clonotype. The chain recombines TRBV4-3 with TRBJ1-2; D unresolved. Trimming left V 2 bases short and J 6 bases short, with 16 bases between. Looked up from germline, CDR1 is LGHNA and CDR2 is YSLEER. The CDR3 runs 15 residues. The CDR3 nucleotides are TGCGCCAGCAGCCAACTACCTGATTCGGGTCATGGCTACACCTTC. It yields the protein CASSQLPDSGHGYTF.

In its sample, this clonotype was seen a few times. This chain connects TRBV11-1 to TRBJ1-2; no clear D. The CDR3 length is 13 residues. The germline V and J ends were trimmed by 0 bases and 3 bases, with 5 bases remaining between them. CDR1 is SGHAT, CDR2 FQDESV, per germline (reference sequence). The CDR3 DNA reads as TGTGCCAGCAGCTTAGCGGAGGACTATGGCTACACCTTC. It specifies CASSLAEDYGYTF.

In this sample, this clonotype turned up a few times. The chain combines TRBV7-2 with TRBJ2-1; no clear D gene. The germline V gene encodes CDR1 SGHTA and CDR2 FQGNSA. The CDR3 is 12 residues long. V dropped 5 bases and J dropped 8 bases, with 10 bases sitting between them. The CDR3 reads CASSPSVDEQFF. The CDR3 bases are TGTGCCAGCAGCCCCTCGGTCGATGAGCAGTTCTTC.

The chain uses TRBV29-1 and TRBJ2-4; D gene ambiguous. TRBJ2-5 explains the end of the DNA better; the J call may be wrong. This CDR3 comprises 11 residues. Per the germline V gene, CDR1 is SQVTM and CDR2 is ANQGSEA. Written as DNA, the CDR3 is TGCAGCGTTGGGGTGTGGGAGACCCAGTACTTC. Translation gives CSVGVWETQYF.

This chain connects TRBV24-1 to TRBJ2-5, with 8 bases that match TRBD2. The CDR3 covers 16 residues. Germline V gene lookup returns CDR1 KGHDR and CDR2 SFDVKD. V gave up 3 bases and J gave up 4 bases; unmatched junction bases: 9. The DNA for the CDR3 is TGTGCCACCAGTGATACCGGGGGGGTGGCTACAGAGACCCAGTACTTC. The encoded protein is CATSDTGGVATETQYF.

This clonotype was found many times. The V gene is TRBV28, the J gene TRBJ2-4; 10 bases are a match to TRBD1. Unmatched junction bases numbered 0, after V lost 6 bases and J lost 1 base. Germline V CDR1 and CDR2: MDHEN, SYDVKM. The length of the CDR3 is 14 residues. The CDR3 DNA is TGTGCCAGCAGGGGACAGGGGGCCAAAAACATTCAGTACTTC. It specifies CASRGQGAKNIQYF. Full variable domain (rest looked up from reference TRBV28 and TRBJ2-4): DVKVTQSSRYLVKRTGEKVFLECVQDMDHENMFWYRQDPGLGLRLIYFSYDVKMKEKGDIPEGYSVSREKKERFSLILESASTNQTSMYLCASRGQGAKNIQYFGAGTRLSVL.

This chain uses TRBV7-2 with TRBJ2-5, with 9 bases identical to TRBD2. Looked up from germline, CDR1 is SGHTA and CDR2 is FQGNSA. There are 16 residues in the CDR3. V shed 6 bases and J 5 bases; nucleotides not matched to a gene: 13. The CDR3 spells CASRTLRETSGETQYF. As DNA, the CDR3 is TGTGCCAGCAGAACTCTGAGGGAGACTAGCGGCGAGACCCAGTACTTC. The whole variable domain, filled in from reference TRBV7-2 and TRBJ2-5, reads GAGVSQSPSNKVTEKGKDVELRCDPISGHTALYWYRQSLGQGLEFLIYFQGNSAPDKSGLPSDRFSAERTGGSVSTLTIQRTQQEDSAVYLCASRTLRETSGETQYFGPGTRLLVL.

The chain couples TRBV11-2 to TRBJ2-1, with 7 bases fitting TRBD1. The germline CDR1 and CDR2 sequences are SGHAT and FQNNGV. V lost 6 bases, J lost 3 bases, and 8 bases stayed unmatched. The CDR3 extends over 15 amino acids. The CDR3 sequence: CASRSGQPNYNEQFF. The CDR3 nucleotides read TGTGCCAGCAGGTCGGGACAGCCTAACTACAATGAGCAGTTCTTC. The variable domain in full, with the rest retrieved from reference TRBV11-2 and TRBJ2-1, is EAGVAQSPRYKIIEKRQSVAFWCNPISGHATLYWYQQILGQGPKLLIQFQNNGVVDDSQLPKDRFSAERLKGVDSTLKIQPAKLEDSAVYLCASRSGQPNYNEQFFGPGTRLTVL.

V gene TRBV4-3 combines with J gene TRBJ1-1; a weak D match, TRBD1 (6 bases). CDR3 length: 20 amino acids. CDR1 and CDR2 (germline): LGHNA, YSLEER. Trimming took 0 bases from V and 3 from J, leaving 26 bases between them. CDR3 protein: CASSQENMAGVSGLHTEAFF. The CDR3 DNA reads as TGCGCCAGCAGCCAAGAGAACATGGCAGGGGTCAGCGGCCTTCACACTGAAGCTTTCTTT.

This sequence joins TRBV11-1 and TRBJ1-2; D perhaps matches TRBD1 (6 bases). Trimming cost V 5 bases and J 4 bases, with 17 bases left between them. The CDR3 has 15 residues. The germline CDR1 and CDR2 sequences are SGHAT and FQDESV (reference sequence). This CDR3 reads CASSPVGGAGYGYTF. In DNA form, the CDR3 reads TGTGCCAGCAGCCCCGTGGGGGGCGCAGGCTATGGCTACACCTTC.

This clonotype was recorded a few times. The chain recombines TRBV10-3 with TRBJ1-2, with unresolved D. Per germline, CDR1 ENHRY and CDR2 SYGVKD. V was pared by 0 bases and J by 1 base, with 9 bases between. CDR3 size: 15 residues. The CDR3 region has the DNA TGTGCCATCAGTGAGTCGGGAGCGCTTAACTATGGCTACACCTTC. Encoded protein: CAISESGALNYGYTF.

The V gene is TRBV5-4, the J gene TRBJ2-1; a possible D gene is TRBD2 (7 bases). V lost 3 bases and J 6 bases, leaving 19 bases between the germline ends. Germline lookup yields CDR1 SGHNT and CDR2 YYREEE (reference sequence). The CDR3 loop spans 16 amino acids. CDR3 region: CASSSTEMGGPNEQFF. CDR3 nucleotides: TGTGCCAGCAGCTCTACCGAGATGGGGGGGCCCAATGAGCAGTTCTTC.

V is TRBV10-3 and J is TRBJ2-1; 9 nucleotides align to TRBD2. Gene TRBJ2-7 matches the end of the DNA better, so the J call may be wrong. This CDR3 comprises 17 residues. CDR1 is ENHRY and CDR2 is SYGVKD in the germline V gene. CDR3 sequence: CAISEPHKRGEANEQYF. The CDR3 region has the DNA TGTGCCATCAGTGAGCCCCACAAGCGGGGGGAAGCGAATGAGCAGTACTTC.

This clonotype was seen a handful of times. V usage is TRBV20-1 and J usage is TRBJ2-7; a weak D match, TRBD1 (6 bases). The germline gives CDR1 DFQATT, CDR2 SNEGSKA (reference sequence). V was cut by 2 bases and J by 3 bases, with 20 bases left in between. This CDR3 is 16 amino acids long. The CDR3 DNA reads as TGCAGTGCTAGATCAATTTCACGGGACAAAGACTACGAGCAGTACTTC. Protein product: CSARSISRDKDYEQYF.

The rearrangement joins TRBV6-2 or TRBV6-3 to TRBJ1-2; possibly TRBD1 for D (5 bases). Trimming removed 6 bases at V and 2 bases at J, with 13 bases between. Germline lookup yields CDR1 MNHEY and CDR2 SVGEGT. The CDR3 has 14 amino acids. The CDR3 protein is CASRHSTENYGYTF. In DNA form, the CDR3 reads TGTGCCAGCAGACATTCGACAGAGAACTATGGCTACACCTTC.

This sequence joins TRBV24-1 and TRBJ1-1, with 7 bases lining up with TRBD1. With 7 bases clipped from V and 2 bases from J, the junction kept 3 bases outside the gene matches. Germline V gene data show CDR1 as KGHDR and CDR2 as SFDVKD. The CDR3 runs 13 residues. The CDR3 is CATRRQGNTEAFF. The CDR3 DNA reads as TGTGCCACCAGGCGACAGGGAAACACTGAAGCTTTCTTT.

The CDR3 region has the DNA TGCAGTGCTAGAGATGAAGACCCAAGATTGACCTACGAGCAGTACTTC. This gives the protein CSARDEDPRLTYEQYF. The rearrangement uses TRBV20-1 and TRBJ2-5, with D uncertain. Judging by the DNA end, TRBJ2-7 fits better; the J call may be wrong. The CDR3 runs to 16 residues. Germline V gene lookup returns CDR1 DFQATT and CDR2 SNEGSKA (reference sequence).

This clonotype was seen more than once but under ten times. The chain combines TRBV20-1 with TRBJ2-1; 10 nucleotides match TRBD2. Germline CDR1 reads DFQATT; CDR2 reads SNEGSKA (reference sequence). CDR3 size: 18 residues. The trim removed 4 bases at V and 0 bases at J, leaving 12 bases unmatched. In nucleotides, the CDR3 is TGCAGTGCTACTCCTAGCGGGGGATCCAAATCCTCCTACAATGAGCAGTTCTTC. Protein sequence: CSATPSGGSKSSYNEQFF.

The J gene is TRBJ1-1, the V gene TRBV10-3; tentative D call: TRBD1 (5 bases). CDR1 is ENHRY, CDR2 SYGVKD, per germline. CDR3 size: 15 residues. V was trimmed by 3 bases and J by 4 bases, leaving 15 bases between them. For the CDR3, the DNA is TGTGCCATCAGTGATATGGTCGTCGGGGGCACTGAAGCTTTCTTT. This codes for CAISDMVVGGTEAFF.

This clonotype showed up just a few times. This sequence joins TRBV27 and TRBJ2-3; 7 nucleotides line up with TRBD2. The V segment lost 2 bases and the J segment 0 bases; nucleotides outside the gene matches: 5. Germline loops: CDR1 MNHEY, CDR2 SMNVEV (reference sequence). This CDR3 spans 16 amino acids. CDR3 nucleotide sequence: TGTGCCAGCAGTTTAAACGGGGGGACTAGCACAGATACGCAGTATTTT. Translation: CASSLNGGTSTDTQYF.